One sample yielded the 13 T cell receptor beta chains listed below, sequenced in a study of immune evolution from preneoplasia to lung adenocarcinoma. The data were produced by immunoSEQ multiplex PCR, yet TCRdb's version contains in-frame clones alone and is incomplete. The table records 2,500 to 3,500 clones, approximately 80% of them present only once. The source material was FFPE adjacent normal lung tissue. Source of these receptors: a person aged 55-80 years with lung adenocarcinoma.

This clone was observed a handful of times. CDR3 sequence reads: CASSLFEGAPSGYTF. For the CDR3, the DNA is TGTGCCAGCAGTTTATTTGAGGGGGCGCCCAGTGGCTACACCTTC. This chain joins TRBV27 and TRBJ1-2; 7 bases fit TRBD1. With 1 base clipped from V and 7 bases from J, the junction kept 9 bases outside the gene matches. The CDR3 totals 15 residues. Germline lookup yields CDR1 MNHEY and CDR2 SMNVEV (reference sequence).

This clone was observed once. The V gene is TRBV30, the J gene TRBJ2-2; D call uncertain. The CDR3 has 12 residues. V was trimmed by 1 base and J by 5 bases, leaving 5 bases between them. The germline gives CDR1 GTSNPN, CDR2 SVGIG (reference sequence). CDR3 coding DNA: TGTGCCTGGAGTGGGGTTACCGGGGAGCTGTTTTTT. Protein: CAWSGVTGELFF.

This clone was counted a few times. The V call is TRBV25-1, the J call TRBJ2-7; 12 positions match TRBD2. CDR1 and CDR2 from the germline V gene are MGHDK and SYGVNS. This CDR3 is 18 amino acids long. Trimming at V came to 1 base and at J to 6 bases, leaving 13 bases not matched to a gene. Here the CDR3 reads CASSELLEGASGGGEQYF. The CDR3 nucleotides read TGTGCCAGCAGTGAATTGTTGGAGGGGGCTAGCGGGGGGGGCGAGCAGTACTTC.

This chain links TRBV7-9 with TRBJ1-5; 7 bases align to TRBD1. The J segment lost 4 bases and the V segment lost 5 bases, leaving 8 bases of the junction unmatched. Looked up from germline, CDR1 is SEHNR and CDR2 is FQNEAQ (reference sequence). This CDR3 comprises 15 residues. Here the CDR3 DNA reads TGTGCCAGCAGCCCCCAGGGGGTTCGAAATCAGCCCCAGCATTTT. Its protein product is CASSPQGVRNQPQHF.

The chain employs TRBV2 and TRBJ1-1; the D gene is possibly TRBD1 (6 bases). V shed 6 bases and J shed 1 base, with 12 bases lying between them. The CDR3 has 14 amino acids. Per germline, CDR1 SNHLY and CDR2 FYNNEI. As DNA, the CDR3 is TGTGCCAGCAGGTTGGGGACACCGAACACTGAAGCTTTCTTT. Its protein is CASRLGTPNTEAFF. The full variable domain, with the rest looked up from reference TRBV2 and TRBJ1-1, is EPEVTQTPSHQVTQMGQEVILRCVPISNHLYFYWYRQILGQKVEFLVSFYNNEISEKSEIFDDQFSVERPDGSNFTLKIRSTKLEDSAMYFCASRLGTPNTEAFFGQGTRLTVV.

V usage is TRBV6-1 and J usage is TRBJ1-6; D unclear. CDR1 is MNHNS, CDR2 SASEGT, per germline. V lost 3 bases to trimming and J lost 9 bases, with 6 bases between them. This CDR3 is built from 12 residues. For the CDR3, the DNA is TGTGCCAGCAGTGAGTCGGCTTCACCCCTCCACTTT. Translation gives CASSESASPLHF.

The sample holds one count of this clone. CDR3 coding DNA: TGTGCCAGCAGGGGAAGCTCCTATAATTCACCCCTCCACTTT. It codes for CASRGSSYNSPLHF. V is TRBV28 and J is TRBJ1-6; D gene unclear. Germline CDR1 is MDHEN and CDR2 is SYDVKM. The CDR3 length is 14 residues. Trimming left V 6 bases short and J 0 bases short, with 6 bases between. Complete variable domain (other parts from reference TRBV28 and TRBJ1-6): DVKVTQSSRYLVKRTGEKVFLECVQDMDHENMFWYRQDPGLGLRLIYFSYDVKMKEKGDIPEGYSVSREKKERFSLILESASTNQTSMYLCASRGSSYNSPLHFGNGTRLTVT.

V and J are TRBV7-6 and TRBJ2-3; no firm D call. Germline CDR1 reads SGHVS; CDR2 reads FNYEAQ. V lost 5 bases and J lost 2, with 11 bases in between. The CDR3 is 14 amino acids. The CDR3 loop is CASSPGSLTDTQYF. CDR3 in DNA: TGTGCCAGCAGCCCCGGGTCCCTCACAGATACGCAGTATTTT.

Comments on this clone: One end of the junction is discordant with germline, which a read error may explain. This chain links TRBV7-9 with TRBJ2-5, with a weak D call TRBD1 (6 bases). There are 13 residues in the CDR3. Germline CDR1 SEHNR, CDR2 FQNEAQ (reference sequence). The CDR3, as DNA: TGTGCCAGCAGCTTTCTGGGACAAGAGGCCCAGTACTTC. Translated: CASSFLGQEAQYF.

V and J are TRBV4-1 and TRBJ1-4; D gene ambiguous. The CDR3 runs to 14 residues. Trimming left V 1 base short and J 8 bases short, with 11 bases between. The germline V gene encodes CDR1 MGHRA and CDR2 YSYEKL. In DNA form, the CDR3 reads TGCGCCAGCAGCCAAGGCTCAGGTAGAGAAAAACTGTTTTTT. It translates to CASSQGSGREKLFF.

This clone has only a few counts. The J gene is TRBJ1-1, the V gene TRBV19, with TRBD1 as a possible D gene (5 bases). Germline V gene data show CDR1 as LNHDA and CDR2 as SQIVND (reference sequence). This CDR3 is 15 amino acids long. The V end was cut by 3 bases, the J end by 4 bases, with 15 bases between. In nucleotides, the CDR3 is TGTGCCAGTAGTATCGGCGCAGGGTTGAGCACTGAAGCTTTCTTT. This gives the protein CASSIGAGLSTEAFF.

This clone has a handful of counts. The chain carries TRBV7-9 and TRBJ2-1; D gene unclear. The length of the CDR3 is 13 residues. The germline V gene has CDR1 SEHNR and CDR2 FQNEAQ (reference sequence). V was cut by 5 bases and J by 0 bases, with 5 bases left in between. DNA for the CDR3: TGTGCCAGCAGCCCCGGCTCCTACAATGAGCAGTTCTTC. Amino acid sequence: CASSPGSYNEQFF. Together with reference TRBV7-9 and TRBJ2-1, the CDR3 gives the full variable domain: DTGVSQNPRHKITKRGQNVTFRCDPISEHNRLYWYRQTLGQGPEFLTYFQNEAQLEKSRLLSDRFSAERPKGSFSTLEIQRTEQGDSAMYLCASSPGSYNEQFFGPGTRLTVL.

V usage is TRBV9 and J usage is TRBJ2-7; 9 positions match TRBD1. Germline CDR1 reads SGDLS; CDR2 reads YYNGEE. The CDR3 totals 14 residues. With 3 bases clipped from V and 4 bases from J, the junction kept 5 bases outside the gene matches. The DNA of the CDR3 is TGTGCCAGCAGCGCCGGGACAGGGTTTTACGAGCAGTACTTC. Translation: CASSAGTGFYEQYF.